Listed here is a single T cell receptor beta chain. The germline V gene has CDR1 SNHLY and CDR2 FYNNEI. Trimming cost V 7 bases and J 8 bases, with 8 bases left between them. The CDR3 totals 10 residues. The data derive from a study of T cell repertoires in cytomegalovirus infection. A single record per CDR3 protein comes from TCRdb applying MiXCR to the reads. The sample has around 180,000 distinct CDR3 sequences, roughly 20% seen once. V is TRBV2 and J is TRBJ1-2, with D unclear. The specimen sequenced was PBMCs. The receptor comes from a human donor in good health (CMV status not recorded). Some clones in this sample may be carry-over from other donors' samples. The CDR3 protein is CASIIQGYTF. CDR3 in DNA: TGTGCCAGCATCATTCAGGGCTACACCTTC.